The clone carrying this T cell receptor beta chain appeared once. This sample is drawn from a study of T cell changes during pregnancy in multiple sclerosis. The germline V gene has CDR1 LGHNT and CDR2 FRNRAP. V was pared by 7 bases and J by 0 bases, with 25 bases between. The CDR3 is 18 residues long. Some clones are missing from TCRdb's copy, which holds only in-frame ones; the method was immunoSEQ multiplex PCR. The sample has around 54,000 clones; nearly 95% are singletons. This chain uses TRBV12-5 with TRBJ2-7; D is uncertain. The receptor comes from a female donor in good health, enrolled as a control in a pregnancy study. This specimen was CD4+ T cells from peripheral blood mononuclear cells, taken after pregnancy. CDR3 coding DNA: TGTGCTAGTGCTCTCGGCTCAGGAACCAATCCCTTCTCCTACGAGCAGTACTTC. Translating gives CASALGSGTNPFSYEQYF.